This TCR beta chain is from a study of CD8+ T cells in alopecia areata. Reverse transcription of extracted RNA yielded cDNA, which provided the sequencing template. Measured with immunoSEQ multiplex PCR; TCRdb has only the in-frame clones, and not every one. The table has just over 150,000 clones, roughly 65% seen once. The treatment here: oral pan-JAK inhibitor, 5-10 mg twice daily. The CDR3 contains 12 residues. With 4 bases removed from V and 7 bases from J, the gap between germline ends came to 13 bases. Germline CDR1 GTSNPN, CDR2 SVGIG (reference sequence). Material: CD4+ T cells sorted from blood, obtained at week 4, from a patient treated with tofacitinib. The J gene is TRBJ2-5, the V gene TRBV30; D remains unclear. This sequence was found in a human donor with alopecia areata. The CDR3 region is CAWNDLGPTQYF. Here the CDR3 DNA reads TGTGCCTGGAACGACTTAGGGCCGACCCAGTACTTC. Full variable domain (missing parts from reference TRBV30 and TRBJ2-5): SQTIHQWPATLVQPVGSPLSLECTVEGTSNPNLYWYRQAAGRGLQLLFYSVGIGQISSEVPQNLSASRPQDRQFILSSKKLLLSDSGFYLCAWNDLGPTQYFGPGTRLLVL.